The T cell receptor (beta chain) described here comes from a study of blood T cell repertoires in COVID-19. Study processing details: Cell counts per sample came from amplifying reference gene primers. Profiling relied on immunoSEQ multiplex PCR, and the TCRdb table lists in-frame clones only, not all of them. For V, J and clone size, that table is used; D and trimming come from the DNA. There are roughly 380,000 clones in the sample; 81% occur only once, and approximately 1% lies in the top ten. Germline V gene lookup returns CDR1 SEHNR and CDR2 FQNEAQ (reference sequence). V was shortened by 6 bases and J by 0 bases, with 15 bases between the two germline ends. CDR3 length equals 15 residues. This clone was seen just once.

The rearrangement uses TRBV7-9 and TRBJ2-7; weak D call: TRBD1 (6 bases). Sample: peripheral blood. The TCR comes from a human donor with acute or convalescent COVID-19. The donor label of this sample is uncertain. The CDR3 sequence is CASSLTGSSSYEQYF. DNA for the CDR3: TGTGCCAGCAGTCTTACAGGGTCTTCCTCCTACGAGCAGTACTTC.